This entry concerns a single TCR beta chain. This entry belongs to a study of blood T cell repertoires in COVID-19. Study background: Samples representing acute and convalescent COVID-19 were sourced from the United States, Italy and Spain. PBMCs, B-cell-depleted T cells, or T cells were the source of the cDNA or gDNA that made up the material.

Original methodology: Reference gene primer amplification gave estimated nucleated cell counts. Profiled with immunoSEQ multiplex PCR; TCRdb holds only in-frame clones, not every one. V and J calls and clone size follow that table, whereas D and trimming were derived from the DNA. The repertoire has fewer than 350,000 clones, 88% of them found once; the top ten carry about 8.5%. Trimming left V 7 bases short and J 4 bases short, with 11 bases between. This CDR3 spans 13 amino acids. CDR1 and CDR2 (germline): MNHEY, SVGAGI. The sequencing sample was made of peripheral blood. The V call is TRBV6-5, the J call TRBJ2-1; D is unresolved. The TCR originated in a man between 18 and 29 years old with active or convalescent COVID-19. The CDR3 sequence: CASTPPNYNEQFF. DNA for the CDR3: TGTGCCAGCACCCCCCCTAATTACAATGAGCAGTTCTTC.